These 22 T cell receptor beta chains originate from one sample sequenced in a study of shared clonotypes between healthy human individuals. Repertoires were generated with immunoSEQ multiplex PCR, while TCRdb's copy carries only in-frame clones and drops some. The repertoire holds 900,000 to 1,200,000 clones, with 75% to 80% as singletons. The sequenced sample was memory CD4+ T cells from PBMCs. Specified subset: CD45RA-negative fraction. All receptors come from a man between 18 and 29 years old in good health. Some clones in this sample may be carry-over from other donors' samples.

This clone was counted once. The V call is TRBV19, the J call TRBJ1-1, with TRBD1 matching over 11 bases. After removal of 3 bases from V and 3 bases from J, the junction contained 9 bases not matched to a gene. Germline CDR1 LNHDA, CDR2 SQIVND (reference sequence). The CDR3 length is 17 residues. In DNA, the CDR3 is TGTGCCAGTAGTATGGACGCAAGGACAGGGGGCTACACTGAAGCTTTCTTT. Translation: CASSMDARTGGYTEAFF.

The genes are TRBV5-1 and TRBJ2-1, with 10 positions matching TRBD2. CDR3 length: 14 residues. The germline V gene has CDR1 SGHRS and CDR2 YFSETQ. The V segment lost 4 bases and the J segment 12 bases; nucleotides outside the gene matches: 10. This CDR3 is CASSPPLAGGVQFF. As DNA, the CDR3 is TGCGCCAGCAGCCCGCCCTTAGCGGGAGGTGTGCAGTTCTTC. Based on the CDR3 plus reference TRBV5-1 and TRBJ2-1, the full variable domain is KAGVTQTPRYLIKTRGQQVTLSCSPISGHRSVSWYQQTPGQGLQFLFEYFSETQRNKGNFPGRFSGRQFSNSRSEMNVSTLELGDSALYLCASSPPLAGGVQFFGPGTRLTVL.

A word on this clone: Germline and junction disagree at one end, which may indicate a read error. The CDR3 is CASSQAQGGIEQYF. The CDR3 DNA reads TGCGCCAGCAGCCAAGCACAGGGAGGGATCGAGCAGTACTTC. This chain connects TRBV5-4 to TRBJ2-7, with D perhaps matching TRBD2 (7 bases). The CDR3 consists of 14 residues. From germline, CDR1 is SGHNT and CDR2 YYREEE (reference sequence).

DNA for the CDR3: TGTGCCAGCCGGGACAGAACTCTGGGGGGCTACACCTTC. Translation: CASRDRTLGGYTF. V usage is TRBV28 and J usage is TRBJ1-2; TRBD1 agrees at 7 bases. The ends lost 8 bases at V and 8 bases at J; junction bases unmatched: 11. The V gene's germline CDR1 is MDHEN and CDR2 SYDVKM. The CDR3 spans 13 residues.

V usage is TRBV28 and J usage is TRBJ1-1, with D unclear. Trimming shortened V by 2 bases and J by 0 bases, and 10 bases separated the two germline ends. Germline V gives CDR1 MDHEN, CDR2 SYDVKM. The CDR3 has 15 amino acids. The chain's CDR3 is CASSLGQRMNTEAFF. The CDR3 nucleotides read TGTGCCAGCAGTTTAGGGCAGCGAATGAACACTGAAGCTTTCTTT.

Only one count was recorded for this clone. CDR3 in DNA: TGTGCCAGCAGCTCCGGGGGGGACAGGGGGCGCGTGAATGAAGCTTTCTTT. This translates into CASSSGGDRGRVNEAFF. The gene calls are TRBV5-4 and TRBJ1-1, with TRBD1 identical over 12 bases. The V gene end was trimmed by 3 bases and the J gene end by 7 bases; junction bases not matched to a gene: 13. The length of the CDR3 is 17 residues. Germline V CDR1 and CDR2: SGHNT, YYREEE (reference sequence).

J is TRBJ2-7 and V is TRBV28, with D unresolved. The CDR3 is 13 residues long. Trimming removed 6 bases at V and 1 base at J, with 10 bases between. From germline, CDR1 is MDHEN and CDR2 SYDVKM. The CDR3 here is CASRQPLSYEQYF. The CDR3 DNA reads as TGTGCCAGCAGACAGCCCCTTTCCTACGAGCAGTACTTC.

This clone showed up just once. This chain connects TRBV14 to TRBJ2-3; possibly TRBD1 or TRBD2 for D (5 bases each). Deletions cut 3 bases from V and 10 bases from J, with 17 bases between. The CDR3 has 14 amino acids. Per germline, CDR1 SGHDN and CDR2 FVKESK. CDR3: CASSQGRQPRSQYF. CDR3 bases: TGTGCCAGCAGCCAGGGACGACAGCCCCGATCGCAGTATTTT.

The chain links TRBV28 to TRBJ2-5; TRBD1 agrees at 8 bases. V dropped 5 bases and J dropped 5; count of bases not matched to a gene: 13. The CDR3 is made up of 16 amino acids. CDR1 and CDR2 (germline): MDHEN, SYDVKM. The CDR3: CASSPDRGLLGETQYF. DNA of the CDR3: TGTGCCAGCAGTCCAGACAGGGGCTTGCTTGGGGAGACCCAGTACTTC.

This sequence joins TRBV11-3 and TRBJ2-1; 11 nucleotides line up with TRBD2. There are 14 residues in the CDR3. The germline gives CDR1 SGHNT, CDR2 YENEEA. Losses at the gene ends were 6 bases for V and 8 bases for J; bases not matched to a gene: 6. Here the CDR3 DNA reads TGTGCCAGCAGTATAGCGGGAGGGCCCGATGAGCAGTTCTTC. Its protein is CASSIAGGPDEQFF.

The chain is built from TRBV14 and TRBJ2-1, with 8 bases that match TRBD2. V gave up 0 bases and J gave up 1 base; unmatched junction bases: 17. Germline V gene lookup returns CDR1 SGHDN and CDR2 FVKESK. This CDR3 contains 21 residues. CDR3 residues: CASSQDLSGRRALRSYNEQFF. In DNA form, the CDR3 reads TGTGCCAGCAGCCAAGATTTAAGCGGGAGACGAGCCCTGAGGTCCTACAATGAGCAGTTCTTC. The full variable domain, its missing parts supplied by reference TRBV14 and TRBJ2-1, is EAGVTQFPSHSVIEKGQTVTLRCDPISGHDNLYWYRRVMGKEIKFLLHFVKESKQDESGMPNNRFLAERTGGTYSTLKVQPAELEDSGVYFCASSQDLSGRRALRSYNEQFFGPGTRLTVL.

The chain joins TRBV29-1 to TRBJ2-1; 7 bases are shared with TRBD2. This CDR3 has 13 residues. Per germline, CDR1 SQVTM and CDR2 ANQGSEA. The V gene end was trimmed by 6 bases and the J gene end by 5 bases; junction bases not matched to a gene: 7. CDR3 sequence reads: CSVEKLANNEQFF. CDR3 DNA sequence: TGCAGCGTCGAAAAACTAGCGAACAATGAGCAGTTCTTC.

The genes are TRBV30 and TRBJ1-1; weak D call: TRBD1 (5 bases). The germline gives CDR1 GTSNPN, CDR2 SVGIG (reference sequence). Trimming shortened V by 4 bases and J by 6 bases, and 15 bases separated the two germline ends. There are 13 residues in the CDR3. This CDR3 is CAWNRGLDAEAFF. In DNA form, the CDR3 reads TGTGCCTGGAACCGGGGACTTGATGCTGAAGCTTTCTTT.

The count of this clone is one. The chain employs TRBV5-1 and TRBJ2-5, with D tentatively TRBD1 (6 bases). CDR1 is SGHRS and CDR2 is YFSETQ in the germline V gene. V was clipped by 4 bases and J by 5 bases, with 12 bases between them. There are 13 residues in the CDR3. The CDR3 DNA follows: TGCGCCAGCAGCACAGGGTGGGGGGAGACCCAGTACTTC. Its translation: CASSTGWGETQYF.

This clone was detected only a few times. The CDR3 loop reads CASSDSWGDRGCNQPQHF. The CDR3 nucleotides read TGTGCCAGCAGTGACTCGTGGGGGGACAGGGGTTGCAATCAGCCCCAGCATTTT. The chain links TRBV6-4 to TRBJ1-5; 10 bases map to TRBD1. Germline loops: CDR1 MRHNA, CDR2 SNTAGT. The CDR3 loop spans 18 amino acids. V lost 0 bases and J lost 2; bases outside the gene matches: 7.

Concerning this clone: Within the sample, other DNA sequences also encode this same CDR3. The chain is built from TRBV7-9 and TRBJ1-5; D uncertain. The germline CDR1 and CDR2 sequences are SEHNR and FQNEAQ (reference sequence). The CDR3 extends over 12 amino acids. The V and J ends lost 1 base and 5 bases respectively, with 3 bases between them. CDR3 loop: CASSLGDQPQHF. The DNA of the CDR3 is TGTGCCAGCAGCTTAGGAGATCAGCCCCAGCATTTT.

The chain joins TRBV27 to TRBJ2-3; D unclear. CDR3 size: 13 residues. Deletions cut 5 bases from V and 1 base from J, with 7 bases between. CDR1 is MNHEY and CDR2 is SMNVEV in the germline V gene (reference sequence). This CDR3 reads CASSGWGTDTQYF. The CDR3 DNA follows: TGTGCCAGCAGTGGCTGGGGCACAGATACGCAGTATTTT.

The J gene is TRBJ2-6, the V gene TRBV5-5; the D gene could be TRBD1 or TRBD2 (5 bases each). The CDR3 has 17 amino acids. Germline V gene lookup returns CDR1 SGHKS and CDR2 YYEKEE (reference sequence). The V end lost 4 bases, the J end lost 0 bases, and 14 bases lay between the germline ends. The CDR3 coding sequence is TGTGCCAGCAGCGGGGGAAACCCCCCCTCTGGGGCCAACGTCCTGACTTTC. Protein product: CASSGGNPPSGANVLTF.

The chain uses TRBV18 and TRBJ1-1; the match to TRBD1 covers 7 bases. The CDR3 loop spans 14 amino acids. The junction had 5 bases not matched to a gene; V was cut back by 2 bases and J by 5 bases. Germline V gives CDR1 KGHSH, CDR2 LQKENI. In DNA, the CDR3 is TGTGCCAGCTCACCAGCACAGGGGCTAACTGAAGCTTTCTTT. Its translation: CASSPAQGLTEAFF.

The chain recombines TRBV5-1 with TRBJ2-3, with TRBD1 matching 9 bases. V was clipped by 9 bases and J by 2 bases; unmatched bases: 7. CDR1 and CDR2 from the germline V gene are SGHRS and YFSETQ. This CDR3 region has 14 residues. CDR3 protein: CATKQGATTDTQYF. The DNA for the CDR3 is TGCGCCACTAAACAGGGGGCGACCACAGATACGCAGTATTTT. The variable domain in full, completed from reference TRBV5-1 and TRBJ2-3, reads KAGVTQTPRYLIKTRGQQVTLSCSPISGHRSVSWYQQTPGQGLQFLFEYFSETQRNKGNFPGRFSGRQFSNSRSEMNVSTLELGDSALYLCATKQGATTDTQYFGPGTRLTVL.

The chain recombines TRBV6-6 with TRBJ1-2, with 10 bases identical to TRBD1. The CDR3 extends over 15 amino acids. V lost 6 bases to trimming and J lost 8 bases; unmatched junction nucleotides: 12. Looked up from germline, CDR1 is MNHNY and CDR2 is SVGAGI (reference sequence). The CDR3 loop is CASRPYTGTGVGYTF. In nucleotides, the CDR3 is TGTGCCAGCAGACCCTATACCGGGACAGGGGTCGGCTACACCTTC.

This clone was counted a few times. This rearrangement joins TRBV5-1 to TRBJ2-2; 9 nucleotides align to TRBD2. The J segment lost 6 bases and the V segment lost 4 bases, leaving 7 bases of the junction unmatched. This CDR3 is 15 amino acids long. CDR1 SGHRS and CDR2 YFSETQ come from the germline V gene. Written as DNA, the CDR3 is TGCGCCAGCAGCGAGGTAGCGGGAGTACCCGGGGAGCTGTTTTTT. Encoded protein: CASSEVAGVPGELFF. Filled out from reference TRBV5-1 and TRBJ2-2, the complete variable domain reads KAGVTQTPRYLIKTRGQQVTLSCSPISGHRSVSWYQQTPGQGLQFLFEYFSETQRNKGNFPGRFSGRQFSNSRSEMNVSTLELGDSALYLCASSEVAGVPGELFFGEGSRLTVL.